This T cell receptor (beta chain) was documented in a study of cytomegalovirus exposure and HLA in healthy donors (dated by TCRdb to between 2016 and 2019). Regarding the research as a whole: An earlier analysis of 587 of the donors reported roughly 300 Gb of sequence data and 117 million unique TCR beta sequences obtained from some 170 million T cells. Among some 400 genotyped donors of the cohort, an average of about 240,000 unique TCR beta nucleotide sequences were sequenced per donor, roughly 18% of them non-productive. The study aimed to test whether signatures of past pathogen exposure could be identified by cataloging public T cell receptors. To predict cytomegalovirus infection status, the study brought together high-throughput TCR immunosequencing, statistical association of individual TCRs with disease status, and machine learning. Besides the first cohort of 550 to 750 subjects, a separate validation cohort made up of 120 different subjects was used. A later genetic analysis used genome-wide SNP genotypes for about 60% of the roughly 700 donors, treating that subset as a discovery cohort. Donor age, sex, ethnicity and CMV serostatus were collected together with the repertoire data. Roughly 310 gigabases of sequencing data and 70 million to 100 million unique TCR sequences were included in an early release covering several hundred HLA-typed donors. HLA typing covered class I and class II loci at four-digit resolution. Typing coverage differed by locus: A, B, C, DRB1 and DQB1 were typed in roughly 620-640 donors, DQA1 in 522, DPA1 in 600 to 610, and DPB1 in 450 to 480. An earlier analysis of several hundred of the donors used high-throughput TCR beta sequencing to judge whether each TCR beta V gene segment behaved as functional or pseudogenic. All discovery cohort repertoires had been generated on a single sequencing platform. Among the roughly 400 genotyped donors, around 81% belonged to the genetic ancestry cluster associated with self-reported Caucasian donors. Rather than drawing on any new phenotypic data, the later analysis identified candidate immune exposures from TCR beta sequences and the way those sequences occurred across donors. Using immunosequencing, the study profiled T cell repertoires from approximately 700 subjects and related those repertoires to cytomegalovirus serostatus. A later analysis re-analyzed previously published TCR beta repertoires from 600 to 850 donors and added high-resolution HLA genotyping to study TCR occurrence patterns. A handful of DR-DQ haplotypes were handled as single units for association and clustering because linkage in the cohort was strong.

Study-level results and caveats: Correlated functional status among segregating V segments might reflect linkage disequilibrium, but an unknown experimental factor could not be ruled out. The study gave a list of under 200 TCR beta chains associated with cytomegalovirus. Roughly uniform sequencing depth across donors was assumed in presence/absence analyses, although this assumption may not hold. The 87-base-pair reads could not distinguish some IMGT-functional V segments, including TRBV6-2 and TRBV6-3, so those segments were excluded. V-gene and J-gene trimming of TCR beta chains was associated with a missense DCLRE1C variant in a later genetic analysis, and the association was replicated in an independent cohort. HLA typing was unavailable for some donors at each locus, so association tests used only the typed subset. A further reported finding was that TCR beta sequences accurately predicted the HLA-A and HLA-B alleles for most subjects in the first cohort. Three of the identified cytomegalovirus-associated TCR beta chains were confirmed in vitro to be specific for cytomegalovirus antigens. In a later analysis, several top co-occurrence clusters were reported to appear linked to parvovirus B19, influenza, CMV and Epstein-Barr virus. According to the authors, the approach could potentially be generalized to other disease states and immunological phenotypes. Because counts were too low, seventeen rarely observed V segments, including chromosome 9 orphons, were excluded from the earlier analysis of several hundred of the donors. Only TCR beta chains were sequenced in this cohort, and the absence of alpha or paired-chain data limited detectable features. Strong co-occurrence of HLA alleles, especially DR and DQ, made assigning TCR associations to individual alleles difficult. Most CMV-associated TCR beta chains appeared to be HLA-restricted in a later analysis, and the HLA associations seemed to be driven largely by CMV exposure. A group of highly shared sequence variants was considered likely to be a technical artifact of the sequencing pipeline. In an earlier analysis of several hundred of the donors, most TCR beta V segments were observed in productive rearrangements about 87% or about 30% of the time, broadly matching IMGT annotations. Immune exposure information for the cohort was limited to CMV serostatus. A later genetic analysis reported fewer N-insertions in productive TCRs among donors in an Asian-associated ancestry cluster than the roughly 670-donor mean. In both the original and validation cohorts, the classifier was reported to diagnose cytomegalovirus status with high specificity and sensitivity. Most TCR sequences were seen in very few donors, while some public TCRs were found in many individuals. A later analysis associated 15,000 to 20,000 TCR beta sequences with specific HLA alleles at a false discovery rate of 0.05. In a later analysis, HLA-associated TCR beta chains were found to be more clonally expanded and to have lower generation probabilities than equally common non-associated chains. A later analysis found that TCR association rates varied across HLA loci, with DRB1 alleles showing the most associated TCRs and HLA-C alleles the fewest.

The cohort consisted of hundreds of healthy bone marrow donors. Cohort members were all nominally healthy when sampled, although unrecorded immune exposures were likely present. The donor tested CMV seronegative, placing the donor among the 350 or so seronegative members of the cohort. A peripheral blood sample was provided by each donor, and peripheral blood mononuclear cells were used for TCR beta sequencing. Genomic DNA was extracted from the blood cell samples with the Qiagen DNeasy Blood Extraction Kit. The library was generated by the immunoSEQ multiplex PCR assay. For the multiplex PCR, a mixture combining 60 forward primers for TCR Vbeta segments and 13 reverse primers for TCR Jbeta segments was used. The CDR3 region of rearranged TCR beta genes was amplified from genomic DNA with a multiplex PCR assay. On the Illumina HiSeq System, the amplified TCR beta libraries were sequenced as 87-base-pair reads. The authors' analysis ran thus. Across the 666 repertoires, a later analysis counted 80 million or so unique TCR beta chains, roughly 11 million of which were shared by at least two donors. To remove PCR and sequencing errors, raw reads were error-corrected and collapsed into unique sequences using a nearest-neighbor algorithm that merged closely related sequences. Alignment of CDR3 sequences to IMGT reference sequences was used to assign V, D and J gene segments. For a sequence to be retained, a match of at least six nucleotides was required to both a V gene segment and a J gene segment. Rearrangements were classified as productive when the CDR3 lacked stop codons and remained in frame with V and J, and all other rearrangements were classified as non-productive. Following IMGT convention, CDR3 was defined as the stretch from the second conserved V-encoded cysteine to the conserved J-encoded phenylalanine. Sequences without an unambiguous match to a single V gene segment were excluded from the earlier analysis of 450 to 650 of the donors. An earlier analysis of several hundred of the donors called V segments functional above 56.7% productive rearrangements and segregating when the between-donor standard deviation exceeded 5%. A statistical classification framework was built to diagnose cytomegalovirus status from the catalog of TCR beta chain sequences. V and J gene assignment, in a later analysis, came from comparing TCR nucleotide sequences with IMGT/GENE-DB human TR gene sequences. Using the TCRdist pipeline, a later analysis assigned CDR3 sequences along with most-parsimonious VDJ recombination scenarios. A later analysis defined each TCR beta chain by its CDR3 amino acid sequence plus V-gene family, and excluded reads lacking a unique V-gene family. To address suspected cross-contamination and a sequencing artifact, a later analysis removed around 590 highly shared, low-generation-probability nucleotide sequences. A later analysis calculated a clonal expansion index for each public chain from normalized within-repertoire ranks of inferred template counts. In a later analysis, generation probabilities were computed using a VDJ recombination model fitted to out-of-frame rearrangements, and the results were checked against IGoR. In a later analysis, TCR-TCR, TCR-HLA and TCR-CMV co-occurrence was scored with hypergeometric tests, and a repertoire-size bias correction was applied to TCR pairs. In a later analysis, false discovery rates were estimated by permuting HLA or CMV assignments 20 times. In a later analysis, co-occurring TCRs were grouped using DBSCAN, with TCRdist sequence similarity added in when clustering inside HLA-allele-positive subsets. Repertoires with fewer than 30,000 or more than 120,000 public chains, plus five repertoires with anomalous nucleotide sharing, were excluded from co-occurrence clustering. TCRdb mirrors the immuneACCESS table, restricted to in-frame sequences. Some clones are absent from its copies; in checked studies, under half trace to an unresolved V gene, and the reason for the others is unknown. V and J calls and clone size come straight from that table; D and trimming were deduced from the DNA. For this sample there are over 130,000 clones; approximately 80% appear just once. The ten largest account for 1.5% to 2% of the sample.

The CDR3 measures 19 amino acids from cysteine to phenylalanine. Just CDR3 DNA is preserved here, 57 bases in frame from base 1. Taken from the germline V gene, the CDR1 and CDR2 loops are SGHDN and FVKESK. In this sample, this clone turned up once. The antigen this receptor binds is unknown. At one of its ends the junction is not consistent with the germline gene, which may arise from a read error. Material for sequencing was PBMCs. The sequence joins TRBV14 to TRBJ2-6; TRBD1 is possibly the D segment (5 matching bases). This TCR was recovered from a man aged 40-49 years in good health and CMV-seronegative. The encoded CDR3 is CASSQVNQIWGSGANGLTF. The DNA sequence is TGTGCCAGCAGCCAAGTTAACCAAATTTGGGGCTCTGGGGCCAACGGCCTGACTTTC.